The sequence of this T cell receptor (beta chain) was determined in a study of CD8+CD57+ T cells in acquired aplastic anemia (dated by TCRdb to the late 2010s). About the study as a whole: DNA extracted from sorted CD4+ and CD8+ cells had a mean of around 3 ug, with a range of roughly 0.18 to 27.4 ug. What the study reported, not specific to this receptor: Although twenty-nine CD8+ CDR3 sequences were shared by patients and controls, these sequences appeared highly expressed in patients and within the immunodominant clones of patients. Between patients and healthy controls, no significant difference in CD8+ Simpson's diversity was found (P=0.060).

Genomic DNA served as template for TCR beta VDJ combination and CDR3 sequence profiling. TCR repertoire sequencing was run on an Illumina HiSeq 2000. Processing in the source paper ran as follows. Repertoires were assessed using TRBV/TRBJ rearrangement plots, CDR3 size and DJ length profiles, and Simpson's diversity index. The most abundant DNA sequence in the deep sequencing data was taken as the immunodominant clone. CDR3 amino acid sequences were screened for sharing across subjects and were compared with published repertoires and the VDJdb database. The public reads were reanalyzed by TCRdb: fastp trimming at Q25, MiXCR alignment, in-frame beta chains only. Duplicate CDR3 protein sequences are folded into a single record with the most common DNA and genes. The authors' filters were not applied to this entry. The sample table records about 190,000 distinct CDR3 sequences; over 60% of these occur just once. The ten most abundant clones make up more than 45% of the sample.

Between the V and J ends, shortened by 1 base and 0 bases respectively, the junction contains 7 bases. The germline V gene specifies SGHTA as CDR1 and FQGNSA as CDR2. Its CDR3 holds 15 amino acids, cysteine through phenylalanine. The kept DNA is CDR3 alone, 45 bases in frame from the first base. Turning to this clonotype: Its binding antigen is unknown. The sample holds no much larger clone one base away, and base qualities are not on file.

TCR repertoires of sorted CD4+ and CD8+ blood T cells from severe aplastic anemia patients and healthy subjects were deep-sequenced in the study. Ficoll-Paque density gradient centrifugation was used to isolate peripheral blood mononuclear cells. Before DNA extraction, CD4+ and CD8+ T cells were sorted by FACS or by magnetic beads. The TCR originated in a human donor with severe aplastic anemia or a healthy control (not recorded which). The sample taken for sequencing was sorted CD4+, CD8+, or CD8+CD57+ T cells (not recorded which) from PBMCs. The V gene is TRBV7-2 and the J gene is TRBJ2-1; no D gene is confidently identified. The nucleotides read TGTGCCAGCAGCTTAGTCTTGAGCTCCTACAATGAGCAGTTCTTC. Its amino acids are CASSLVLSSYNEQFF. Extended through the reference TRBV7-2 and TRBJ2-1 proteins, this CDR3 yields the full variable domain: GAGVSQSPSNKVTEKGKDVELRCDPISGHTALYWYRQSLGQGLEFLIYFQGNSAPDKSGLPSDRFSAERTGGSVSTLTIQRTQQEDSAVYLCASSLVLSSYNEQFFGPGTRLTVL.